This TCR beta chain is drawn from a study of blood T cell repertoires in COVID-19. Overall study context: From T cells, B-cell-depleted T cells, or PBMCs came the material, which was cDNA or gDNA.

Germline-derived CDR1 and CDR2 are SGHTS and YDEGEE. This CDR3 is built from 13 residues. V was clipped by 2 bases and J by 7 bases, with 7 bases between them. Clones were read by immunoSEQ multiplex PCR, and TCRdb kept only the in-frame ones, dropping some. The sample lists hundreds of thousands of clones; 84% were seen once. The sample comprised peripheral blood. This receptor was taken from a woman older than 75 with active or convalescent COVID-19. The chain is built from TRBV5-8 and TRBJ1-6; D is possibly TRBD1 (6 bases). CDR3 sequence reads: CASSFRGNSPLHF. As DNA, the CDR3 is TGTGCCAGCAGCTTCAGGGGCAATTCACCCCTCCACTTT.